This TCR beta chain was documented in a study of T cells in Graves' hyperthyroidism and ophthalmopathy. Trimming shortened V by 6 bases and J by 3 bases, and 12 bases separated the two germline ends. CDR3 length: 14 amino acids. The germline gives CDR1 SGHTA, CDR2 FQGNSA. Study-level results: The model's output predicted ophthalmopathy at a median of about 6.5 months prior to onset. The blood repertoire included most of the expanded thyroid clonotypes above 0.001. Ophthalmopathy cases were set apart from stable hyperthyroidism by a 13 V-J model.

Uncontrolled infections, other autoimmune diseases, pregnancy or lactation led to exclusion of patients. The TCR beta CDR3 regions underwent amplification using RNA transcripts as the source. When the TCR CDR3 underwent first-round RT-PCR, the HTBI primer set was used. TCRdb itself ran the multiplex PCR reads through MiXCR, one entry per CDR3 protein. The sample shows about 840,000 distinct CDR3 sequences, around 39% of them seen only once. A remark on this clonotype: Its antigen is unidentified.

This sequence joins TRBV7-2 and TRBJ1-3; the D gene is possibly TRBD1 (5 bases). The TCR sequence derives from a man between 18 and 35 years old with Graves' hyperthyroidism. The sample comprised blood. The CDR3 spells CASSFQGYGNTIYF. CDR3 nucleotides: TGTGCCAGCAGTTTCCAGGGATATGGAAACACCATATATTTT.